Below are 23 T cell receptor beta chains sequenced from a single sample in a study of T cell changes during pregnancy in multiple sclerosis. The method was immunoSEQ multiplex PCR; TCRdb's version includes in-frame clones alone and lacks a portion of them. The sample lists about 57,000 clones; about 92% were seen once. The source material was CD4+ T cells from peripheral blood mononuclear cells, sampled in the second trimester of pregnancy. These receptors all come from a female donor with multiple sclerosis, enrolled in a pregnancy study.

This chain joins TRBV7-9 and TRBJ1-1; 7 positions match TRBD1. This CDR3 has 15 amino acids. With V trimmed by 2 bases and J by 4 bases, 7 bases remained unmatched. CDR1 is SEHNR, CDR2 FQNEAQ, per germline (reference sequence). CDR3 region: CASSLHGQASTEAFF. The CDR3 DNA reads TGTGCCAGCAGCTTACATGGACAGGCGAGCACTGAAGCTTTCTTT.

This chain links TRBV6-6 with TRBJ2-3; TRBD1 matches 7 bases. CDR1 and CDR2 (germline): MNHNY, SVGAGI (reference sequence). Trimming cost V 5 bases and J 6 bases; bases outside gene matches: 8. The CDR3 covers 14 residues. This chain's CDR3 is CASSRDSAWDTQYF. In DNA form, the CDR3 reads TGTGCCAGCAGTCGGGACAGCGCTTGGGATACGCAGTATTTT.

This rearrangement joins TRBV19 to TRBJ2-7; 12 nucleotides align to TRBD2. The CDR3 contains 15 residues. V trimming: 4 bases; J trimming: 6 bases; junction bases outside the gene matches: 7. Germline CDR1 is LNHDA and CDR2 is SQIVND (reference sequence). CDR3 protein: CASSSPSGRAIEQYF. CDR3 bases: TGTGCCAGTAGTAGCCCTAGCGGGAGGGCCATCGAGCAGTACTTC.

The chain links TRBV2 to TRBJ2-5, with a weak D call TRBD1 (6 bases). The CDR3 contains 13 residues. The germline gives CDR1 SNHLY, CDR2 FYNNEI. The V and J ends lost 5 bases and 4 bases respectively, with 11 bases between them. The CDR3 DNA reads TGTGCCAGCAGTTTACAGGGCCCAGAGACCCAGTACTTC. Translation: CASSLQGPETQYF.

The chain combines TRBV18 with TRBJ1-3; D uncertain. CDR3 length: 17 residues. Germline V gives CDR1 KGHSH, CDR2 LQKENI. The germline V and J ends were trimmed by 8 bases and 0 bases, with 20 bases remaining between them. The CDR3 reads CASAREGARSSGNTIYF. The CDR3 nucleotides are TGTGCCAGCGCCCGGGAGGGAGCAAGGAGCTCTGGAAACACCATATATTTT.

The chain has TRBV2 and TRBJ2-5, with 7 bases fitting TRBD1. J was trimmed by 2 bases and V by 4 bases; bases with no gene match: 4. The CDR3 totals 14 residues. Germline V gene data show CDR1 as SNHLY and CDR2 as FYNNEI. This CDR3 reads CASSAGRGQETQYF. The CDR3 DNA reads TGTGCCAGCAGTGCTGGCAGGGGGCAAGAGACCCAGTACTTC. Looking up the rest from reference TRBV2 and TRBJ2-5 gives the full variable domain: EPEVTQTPSHQVTQMGQEVILRCVPISNHLYFYWYRQILGQKVEFLVSFYNNEISEKSEIFDDQFSVERPDGSNFTLKIRSTKLEDSAMYFCASSAGRGQETQYFGPGTRLLVL.

The V and J genes are TRBV18 and TRBJ2-7, with TRBD2 as a possible D gene (5 bases). Germline CDR1 and CDR2: KGHSH and LQKENI. V was clipped by 4 bases and J by 3 bases, with 10 bases between them. The CDR3 is 13 amino acids. This CDR3 reads CASSREISYEQYF. DNA for the CDR3: TGTGCCAGCTCACGGGAGATCAGCTACGAGCAGTACTTC. The full variable domain, in which reference TRBV18 and TRBJ2-7 provide the parts outside the CDR3, is NAGVMQNPRHLVRRRGQEARLRCSPMKGHSHVYWYRQLPEEGLKFMVYLQKENIIDESGMPKERFSAEFPKEGPSILRIQQVVRGDSAAYFCASSREISYEQYFGPGTRLTVT.

The chain carries TRBV5-1 and TRBJ2-3; D may be TRBD2 (6 bases). Trimming took 0 bases from V and 2 from J, leaving 13 bases between them. The CDR3 extends over 16 amino acids. Per the germline V gene, CDR1 is SGHRS and CDR2 is YFSETQ. The CDR3: CASSLEGRRDTDTQYF. In DNA, the CDR3 is TGCGCCAGCAGCTTGGAAGGGAGGCGGGACACAGATACGCAGTATTTT.

The rearrangement joins TRBV28 to TRBJ2-5; weak D call: TRBD2 (5 bases). CDR3 length equals 16 residues. The V and J ends lost 4 bases and 4 bases respectively, with 19 bases between them. CDR1 MDHEN and CDR2 SYDVKM come from the germline V gene. CDR3 loop: CASSSHLKGAGETQYF. In DNA form, the CDR3 reads TGTGCCAGCAGTTCCCACCTTAAGGGAGCCGGAGAGACCCAGTACTTC.

The chain combines TRBV5-1 with TRBJ2-1; 8 bases are a match to TRBD1. In germline, CDR1 is SGHRS, CDR2 YFSETQ. The CDR3 sequence is 16 residues long. Trimming removed 4 bases from V and 10 bases from J; junction bases left unmatched: 16. The CDR3 sequence: CASSPASPGGMTEQFF. In nucleotides, the CDR3 is TGCGCCAGCAGCCCCGCGAGTCCAGGGGGCATGACCGAGCAGTTCTTC.

The V gene is TRBV6-6, the J gene TRBJ1-1, with unresolved D. Trimming removed 7 bases at V and 1 base at J, with 13 bases between. Germline V gene sequence: CDR1 MNHNY, CDR2 SVGAGI (reference sequence). The CDR3 spans 14 residues. CDR3 DNA sequence: TGTGCCAGCACGTTTAGCGCTACGAACACTGAAGCTTTCTTT. This gives the protein CASTFSATNTEAFF.

V and J are TRBV9 and TRBJ2-7; D is perhaps TRBD1 (5 bases). Trimming left V 4 bases short and J 0 bases short, with 11 bases between. Germline CDR1 is SGDLS and CDR2 is YYNGEE. The CDR3 covers 14 residues. Here the CDR3 DNA reads TGTGCCAGCAGCCCCCGACAGAACTCCTACGAGCAGTACTTC. This sequence encodes CASSPRQNSYEQYF.

This sequence joins TRBV23-1 and TRBJ2-7; D is perhaps TRBD1 (6 bases). TRBV23-1 is placed among ORFs of uncertain function. The CDR3 has 15 amino acids. Trimming cost V 5 bases and J 5 bases, with 19 bases left between them. CDR3 sequence reads: CASSINQDSDDEQYF. The CDR3 DNA reads as TGCGCCAGCAGTATCAATCAGGACAGTGATGACGAGCAGTACTTC.

The gene calls are TRBV11-2 and TRBJ1-2; tentative D call: TRBD1 (5 bases). The CDR3 totals 15 residues. Trimming pared 4 bases from V and 0 bases from J, leaving 12 bases between. Germline V gene lookup returns CDR1 SGHAT and CDR2 FQNNGV. The CDR3 protein is CASSWPPGANYGYTF. In nucleotides, the CDR3 is TGTGCCAGCAGCTGGCCCCCGGGGGCTAACTATGGCTACACCTTC.

The chain carries TRBV29-1 and TRBJ2-7, with 8 bases matching TRBD2. J gave up 1 base and V 4 bases, and 3 bases lay outside the gene matches. Germline loops: CDR1 SQVTM, CDR2 ANQGSEA. This CDR3 contains 13 residues. This CDR3 is CSVVRGGSYEQYF. The CDR3, as DNA: TGCAGCGTTGTGCGCGGGGGGTCCTACGAGCAGTACTTC.

This clone showed up just once. V is TRBV29-1 and J is TRBJ1-5; tentatively, D is TRBD1 (6 bases). V was cut by 3 bases and J by 7 bases, with 25 bases left in between. This CDR3 is built from 17 residues. Per the germline V gene, CDR1 is SQVTM and CDR2 is ANQGSEA. The CDR3 sequence is CSVDSQVEWGPGQPQHF. CDR3 bases: TGCAGCGTTGATTCCCAAGTTGAGTGGGGGCCGGGGCAGCCCCAGCATTTT.

The chain is built from TRBV2 and TRBJ2-2; TRBD1 aligns across 7 bases. Germline V gene data show CDR1 as SNHLY and CDR2 as FYNNEI. Unmatched junction bases numbered 5, after V lost 6 bases and J lost 1 base. The CDR3 contains 15 residues. As DNA, the CDR3 is TGTGCCAGCAGCCTCCGGACAGGGAACACCGGGGAGCTGTTTTTT. Protein: CASSLRTGNTGELFF.

The rearrangement uses TRBV14 and TRBJ1-5; D is possibly TRBD1 (5 bases). Germline values: CDR1 SGHDN, CDR2 FVKESK. Trimming removed 3 bases at V and 5 bases at J, with 20 bases between. This CDR3 spans 17 amino acids. DNA of the CDR3: TGTGCCAGCAGCCAGGGGGGACTCCCCGACCAAGATCAGCCCCAGCATTTT. This codes for CASSQGGLPDQDQPQHF. Full variable domain (remainder filled in from reference TRBV14 and TRBJ1-5): EAGVTQFPSHSVIEKGQTVTLRCDPISGHDNLYWYRRVMGKEIKFLLHFVKESKQDESGMPNNRFLAERTGGTYSTLKVQPAELEDSGVYFCASSQGGLPDQDQPQHFGDGTRLSIL.

The J gene is TRBJ1-2, the V gene TRBV5-1, with D unclear. Germline V gene lookup returns CDR1 SGHRS and CDR2 YFSETQ. This CDR3 contains 14 residues. With 4 bases removed from V and 4 bases from J, the gap between germline ends came to 14 bases. Here the CDR3 DNA reads TGCGCCAGCAGCCGAGACATATTCAGCTATGGCTACACCTTC. It specifies CASSRDIFSYGYTF.

The J gene is TRBJ2-1, the V gene TRBV19; 9 positions agree with TRBD2. J was trimmed by 0 bases and V by 6 bases; bases with no gene match: 0. CDR3 length equals 14 residues. CDR1 is LNHDA and CDR2 is SQIVND in the germline V gene (reference sequence). Here the CDR3 DNA reads TGTGCCAGTAGGACTAGCGGCTCCTACAATGAGCAGTTCTTC. This codes for CASRTSGSYNEQFF. The full variable domain, in which reference TRBV19 and TRBJ2-1 provide the parts outside the CDR3, is DGGITQSPKYLFRKEGQNVTLSCEQNLNHDAMYWYRQDPGQGLRLIYYSQIVNDFQKGDIAEGYSVSREKKESFPLTVTSAQKNPTAFYLCASRTSGSYNEQFFGPGTRLTVL.

The gene calls are TRBV30 and TRBJ2-2, with unresolved D. Between the trimmed V and J ends, which lost 0 bases and 1 base, there was a span of 6 bases. From germline, CDR1 is GTSNPN and CDR2 SVGIG (reference sequence). The CDR3 totals 14 residues. Here the CDR3 DNA reads TGTGCCTGGAGTGTTTCTAGGAACACCGGGGAGCTGTTTTTT. Translating gives CAWSVSRNTGELFF.

The V call is TRBV11-2, the J call TRBJ2-2; 10 bases match TRBD2. The CDR3 contains 19 residues. Germline CDR1 is SGHAT and CDR2 is FQNNGV. J lost 2 bases, V lost 1 base, and 10 bases had no gene match. In nucleotides, the CDR3 is TGTGCCAGCAGCTTAGGTAGCGGGAGGTCACGATTCAACACCGGGGAGCTGTTTTTT. Encoded protein: CASSLGSGRSRFNTGELFF.

The chain links TRBV20-1 to TRBJ1-4, with no clear D. From germline, CDR1 is DFQATT and CDR2 SNEGSKA (reference sequence). The CDR3 has 11 amino acids. The ends were cut back, 6 bases at V and 7 bases at J, with 9 bases in the middle. The CDR3 here is CSAGESEKLFF. The CDR3 coding sequence is TGCAGTGCCGGGGAGAGTGAAAAACTGTTTTTT.